The present entry profiles one TCR beta chain with its context. What it recognizes is unknown. The data belong to a study of CD8+CD57+ T cells in acquired aplastic anemia. Study at large: Healthy donor sequencing depth: 9.5 million to 10.8 million CD4+, some 12 million CD8+ reads.

Looked up from germline, CDR1 is SNHLY and CDR2 is FYNNEI. The CDR3 has 14 residues. V shed 6 bases and J shed 14 bases, with 25 bases lying between them. Broader study findings: Controls and patients did not differ significantly in CD8+ Simpson's diversity. Patients and controls shared 25 to 35 CD8+ CDR3 sequences, highly expressed in patients.

It was genomic DNA that served as the template for profiling TCR beta VDJ and CDR3. TCRdb re-derived calls from the reads in MiXCR, one entry per CDR3 protein. Counted here are about 400,000 distinct CDR3 sequences, roughly 68% occurring once; the ten biggest clones make up 3.5% to 4.5%. This receptor was identified in a human donor in good health, serving as a control. V and J are TRBV2 and TRBJ1-2; D remains ambiguous. Sequenced: sorted CD4+, CD8+, or CD8+CD57+ T cells (not recorded which) from PBMCs. The CDR3 nucleotides read TGTGCCAGCAGGGCGGCCAATCCGAACTATGGGCAGACCTTC. Encoded protein: CASRAANPNYGQTF.